The text below deals with one TCR beta chain. Its antigen is undetermined. The data were taken from a study of cytomegalovirus exposure and HLA in healthy donors. Primers included in the PCR were 60 Vbeta and 13 Jbeta primers. TCRdb keeps only in-frame clones here, not all; method: immunoSEQ multiplex PCR. The table lists approximately 220,000 clones, about 80% of them singletons. Study results and caveats: In a later analysis, TCR beta V- and J-gene trimming showed a link to a missense DCLRE1C variant.

The clonotype comes from a man in his forties or fifties in good health and CMV-seronegative. Sequenced material: PBMCs.

The CDR3 coding sequence is TGTGCCAGTAACCCGTCCGGTAGGGGGGGCTACACCTTC. This codes for CASNPSGRGGYTF. The chain recombines TRBV19 with TRBJ1-2; D may be TRBD1 (6 bases). Trimming left V 7 bases short and J 8 bases short, with 17 bases between. CDR3 size: 13 residues. Looked up from germline, CDR1 is LNHDA and CDR2 is SQIVND (reference sequence). Supplemented by reference TRBV19 and TRBJ1-2, the full variable domain reads DGGITQSPKYLFRKEGQNVTLSCEQNLNHDAMYWYRQDPGQGLRLIYYSQIVNDFQKGDIAEGYSVSREKKESFPLTVTSAQKNPTAFYLCASNPSGRGGYTFGSGTRLTVV.